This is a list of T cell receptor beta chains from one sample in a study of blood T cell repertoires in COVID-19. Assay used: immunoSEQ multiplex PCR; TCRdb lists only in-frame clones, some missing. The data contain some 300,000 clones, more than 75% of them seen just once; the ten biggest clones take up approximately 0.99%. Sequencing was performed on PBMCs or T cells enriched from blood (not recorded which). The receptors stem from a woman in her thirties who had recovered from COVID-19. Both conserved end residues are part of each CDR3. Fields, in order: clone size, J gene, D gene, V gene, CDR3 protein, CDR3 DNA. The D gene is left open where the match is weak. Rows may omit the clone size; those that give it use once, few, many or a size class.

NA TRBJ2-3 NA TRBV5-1 CASSFSNRGDTQYF TGCGCCAGCAGCTTTAGCAACCGGGGAGATACGCAGTATTTT
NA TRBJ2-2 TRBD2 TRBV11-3 CASSLGLTSGVNTGELFF TGTGCCAGCAGCTTAGGCTTAACTAGCGGGGTGAACACCGGGGAGCTGTTTTTT
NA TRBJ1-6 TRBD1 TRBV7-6 CASSREPGQGSSPLHF TGTGCCAGCAGCAGAGAACCGGGACAGGGAAGCTCACCCCTCCACTTT
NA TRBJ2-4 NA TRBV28 CASSFSQGQAKNIQYF TGTGCCAGCAGTTTTTCCCAGGGTCAAGCCAAAAACATTCAGTACTTC
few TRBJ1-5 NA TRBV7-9 CASSFSGGNQPQHF TGTGCCAGCAGCTTTAGCGGGGGCAATCAGCCCCAGCATTTT
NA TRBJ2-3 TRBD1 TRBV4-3 CASSQGPLGTGIRDTQYF TGCGCCAGCAGCCAAGGCCCTCTTGGGACAGGGATCAGAGATACGCAGTATTTT
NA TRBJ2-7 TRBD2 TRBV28 CASRSSGGGHYEQYF TGTGCCAGCAGGAGTAGCGGGGGGGGACACTACGAGCAGTACTTC
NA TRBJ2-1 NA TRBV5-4 CASTVGRQGVSSYNEQFF TGTGCCAGCACAGTTGGACGGCAGGGTGTCAGCTCCTACAATGAGCAGTTCTTC
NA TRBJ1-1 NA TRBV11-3 CASSLDQNTEAFF TGTGCCAGCAGCTTAGATCAGAACACTGAAGCTTTCTTT
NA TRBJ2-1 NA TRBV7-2 CASSPLWSGPYNEQFF TGTGCCAGCAGCCCACTCTGGTCAGGGCCCTACAATGAGCAGTTCTTC
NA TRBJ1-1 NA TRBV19 CASSKGLRQHEAFF TGTGCCAGTAGTAAGGGACTTCGTCAGCATGAGGCTTTCTTT
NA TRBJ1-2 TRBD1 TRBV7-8 CASSSGTANNYGYTF TGTGCCAGCAGCTCCGGGACAGCCAATAACTATGGCTACACCTTC
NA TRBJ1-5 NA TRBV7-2 CASSLEDSLNQPQHF TGTGCCAGCAGCTTAGAGGACAGCCTAAATCAGCCCCAGCATTTT
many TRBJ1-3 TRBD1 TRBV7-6 CASSLANQGGGNTIYF TGTGCCAGCAGCTTAGCTAACCAGGGGGGTGGAAACACCATATATTTT
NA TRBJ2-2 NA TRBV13 CASSFQGSRSTGELFF TGTGCCAGCAGCTTCCAGGGTAGCAGAAGCACCGGGGAGCTGTTTTTT
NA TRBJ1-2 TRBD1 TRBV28 CASSPGTGGYGYTF TGTGCCAGCAGTCCCGGGACAGGGGGTTATGGCTACACCTTC
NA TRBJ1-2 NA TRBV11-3 CASSLPWEIRNYGYTF TGTGCCAGCAGCTTACCTTGGGAGATCAGAAACTATGGCTACACCTTC
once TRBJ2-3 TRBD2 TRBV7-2 CASSLAARRGLGTQYF TGTGCCAGCAGCTTAGCGGCTCGGCGGGGGTTGGGTACGCAGTATTTT
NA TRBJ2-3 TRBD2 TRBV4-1 CASSHDSGGTSTDTQYF TGCGCCAGCAGCCACGATAGCGGGGGGACTAGCACAGATACGCAGTATTTT
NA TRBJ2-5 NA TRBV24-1 CATSVAGEETQYF TGTGCCACCAGTGTGGCAGGGGAAGAGACCCAGTACTTC
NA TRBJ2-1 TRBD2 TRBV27 CASSFQRGGRDEQFF TGTGCCAGCAGTTTCCAGCGGGGGGGCCGCGATGAGCAGTTCTTC
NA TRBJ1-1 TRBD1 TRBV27 CASSSTRTGSLNTEAFF TGTGCCAGCAGTTCCACCCGGACAGGATCCCTGAACACTGAAGCTTTCTTT
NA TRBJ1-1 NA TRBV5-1 CASSLGQSNTEAFF TGCGCCAGCAGCTTGGGACAGTCGAACACTGAAGCTTTCTTT
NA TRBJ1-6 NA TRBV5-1 CASSLKAPVSNSPLHF TGCGCCAGCAGCTTGAAAGCCCCGGTGAGTAATTCACCCCTCCACTTT
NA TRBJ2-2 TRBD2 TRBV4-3 CASSTYGGAAGELFF TGCGCCAGCAGCACGTACGGGGGGGCCGCCGGGGAGCTGTTTTTT
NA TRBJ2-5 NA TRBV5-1 CASSLRAGVEETQYF TGCGCCAGCAGCCTAAGGGCAGGGGTTGAGGAGACCCAGTACTTC
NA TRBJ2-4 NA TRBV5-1 CASSATEWGKNIQYF TGCGCCAGCAGCGCGACAGAATGGGGCAAAAACATTCAGTACTTC
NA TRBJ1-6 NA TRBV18 CASSPPGEDSPLHF TGTGCCAGCTCACCACCAGGGGAGGATTCACCCCTCCACTTT
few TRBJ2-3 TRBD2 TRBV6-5 CASSLAGRTDTQYF TGTGCCAGCAGCTTAGCGGGCCGCACAGATACGCAGTATTTT
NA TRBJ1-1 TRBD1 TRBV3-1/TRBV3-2 CASSRGTGGVTEAFF TGTGCCAGCAGCCGGGGGACAGGGGGCGTCACTGAAGCTTTCTTT
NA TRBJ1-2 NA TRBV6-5 CASSYSGDLDYGYTF TGTGCCAGCAGTTACTCCGGGGATCTGGACTATGGCTACACCTTC
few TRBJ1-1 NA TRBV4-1 CASSQDRGRSMNTEAFF TGCGCCAGCAGCCAAGATAGAGGCCGCAGCATGAACACTGAAGCTTTCTTT
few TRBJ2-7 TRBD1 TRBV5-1 CASSLVGTGNSYEQYF TGCGCCAGCAGCTTGGTTGGGACAGGGAACTCCTACGAGCAGTACTTC
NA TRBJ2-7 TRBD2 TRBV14 CASSHLKGLAGNYEQYF TGTGCCAGCAGCCATCTAAAAGGACTAGCGGGAAACTACGAGCAGTACTTC
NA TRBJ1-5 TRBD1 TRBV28 CASARTGGKNNQPQHF TGTGCCAGTGCTAGGACAGGGGGTAAAAACAATCAGCCCCAGCATTTT
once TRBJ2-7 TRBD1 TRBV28 CASSGQGPYEQYF TGTGCCAGCAGTGGACAGGGTCCCTACGAGCAGTACTTC
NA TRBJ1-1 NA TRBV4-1 CASSAQGSSANTEAFF TGCGCCAGCAGCGCACAGGGTTCCAGCGCGAACACTGAAGCTTTCTTT
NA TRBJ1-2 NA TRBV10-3 CAISESTSYGYTF TGTGCCATCAGTGAGTCGACTAGCTATGGCTACACCTTC
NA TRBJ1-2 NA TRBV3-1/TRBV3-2 CASSPATVYGYTF TGTGCCAGCAGTCCCGCCACTGTCTATGGCTACACCTTC
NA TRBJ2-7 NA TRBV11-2 CASSLSGDSAAGYF TGTGCCAGCAGTCTAAGCGGCGACTCAGCGGCGGGGTACTTC
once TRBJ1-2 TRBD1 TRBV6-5 CASSHYRGPSAYGYTF TGTGCCAGCAGTCACTACAGGGGGCCCTCCGCTTATGGCTACACCTTC
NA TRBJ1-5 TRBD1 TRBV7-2 CASSPRQGDQPQHF TGTGCCAGCAGCCCGAGACAGGGCGATCAGCCCCAGCATTTT
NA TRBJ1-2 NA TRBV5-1 CASSPPTVDYGYTF TGCGCCAGCAGCCCCCCGACAGTTGACTATGGCTACACCTTC
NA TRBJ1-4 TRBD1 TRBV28 CASNQQGRGDEKLFF TGTGCCAGCAACCAACAGGGGCGCGGGGATGAAAAACTGTTTTTT
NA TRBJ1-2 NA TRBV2 CASSENTGSGYGYTF TGTGCCAGCAGTGAAAATACAGGGAGTGGCTATGGCTACACCTTC